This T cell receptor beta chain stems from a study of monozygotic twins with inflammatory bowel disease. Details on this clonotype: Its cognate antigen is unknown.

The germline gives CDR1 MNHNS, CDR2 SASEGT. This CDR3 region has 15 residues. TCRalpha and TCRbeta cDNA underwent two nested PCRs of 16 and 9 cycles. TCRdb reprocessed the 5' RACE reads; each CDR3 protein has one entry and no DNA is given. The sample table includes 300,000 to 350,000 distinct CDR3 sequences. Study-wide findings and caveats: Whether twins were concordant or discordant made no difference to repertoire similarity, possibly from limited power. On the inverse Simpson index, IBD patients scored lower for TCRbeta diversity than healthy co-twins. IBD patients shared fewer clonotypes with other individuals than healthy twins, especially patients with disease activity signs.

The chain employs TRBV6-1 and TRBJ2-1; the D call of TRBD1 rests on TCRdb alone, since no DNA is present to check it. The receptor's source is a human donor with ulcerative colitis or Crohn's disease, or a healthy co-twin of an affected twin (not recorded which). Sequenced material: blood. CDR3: CASSDEGVVYNEQFF.